This entry lists 30 T cell receptor beta chains sequenced from one sample in a study of shared clonotypes between healthy human individuals. Sequencing was performed with immunoSEQ multiplex PCR; in TCRdb, only in-frame clones are kept and a portion is missing. The sample consists of around 980,000 clones, more than 75% of them appearing once. The specimen sequenced was memory CD4+ T cells from PBMCs. Subset here: CD45RA-negative fraction. Every receptor here comes from a man aged 18 to 30 in good health. Some clones in this sample may be carry-over from other donors' samples.

With regard to this clone: Additional DNA sequences in this sample encode the identical CDR3. The chain combines TRBV7-9 with TRBJ1-1, with TRBD1 as a possible D gene (6 bases). The germline CDR1 and CDR2 sequences are SEHNR and FQNEAQ (reference sequence). The CDR3 has 13 amino acids. The V gene lost 3 bases and the J gene lost 1 base, with 6 bases spanning the gap. The CDR3 loop reads CASSLGQNTEAFF. CDR3 bases: TGTGCCAGCAGCTTGGGACAGAACACTGAAGCTTTCTTT.

This chain joins TRBV7-3 and TRBJ2-1; TRBD2 is a possible D gene (5 bases). Germline CDR1 SGHTA, CDR2 FQGTGA. V dropped 5 bases and J dropped 10 bases, with 15 bases sitting between them. CDR3 length: 13 residues. CDR3 region: CASSHDGEKEQFF. The CDR3 nucleotides read TGTGCCAGCAGCCACGACGGGGAGAAGGAGCAGTTCTTC.

V usage is TRBV2 and J usage is TRBJ2-2; possible D gene TRBD2, 5 bases. Germline-derived CDR1 and CDR2 are SNHLY and FYNNEI. CDR3 length: 14 residues. The ends were cut back, 7 bases at V and 4 bases at J, with 13 bases in the middle. The CDR3 here is CASKADGVTGELFF. For the CDR3, the DNA is TGTGCCAGCAAGGCCGACGGGGTCACCGGGGAGCTGTTTTTT. The entire variable domain, with the rest obtained from reference TRBV2 and TRBJ2-2, is as follows: EPEVTQTPSHQVTQMGQEVILRCVPISNHLYFYWYRQILGQKVEFLVSFYNNEISEKSEIFDDQFSVERPDGSNFTLKIRSTKLEDSAMYFCASKADGVTGELFFGEGSRLTVL.

This sequence joins TRBV2 and TRBJ2-2; 7 nucleotides agree with TRBD2. After removal of 10 bases from V and 1 base from J, the junction contained 12 bases not matched to a gene. This CDR3 contains 16 residues. From germline, CDR1 is SNHLY and CDR2 FYNNEI. CDR3 sequence (DNA): TGTGCCACCGCGGCTAGCGGAGGGTGGAACACCGGGGAGCTGTTTTTT. Amino acids: CATAASGGWNTGELFF.

As to this clone: Other DNA sequences in the same sample also yield this CDR3. This chain links TRBV5-1 with TRBJ2-7, with D perhaps TRBD1 (6 bases). Germline V CDR1 and CDR2: SGHRS, YFSETQ. CDR3 length: 14 amino acids. Trimming stripped 2 bases from V and 1 base from J, with 10 bases between. Here the CDR3 DNA reads TGCGCCAGCAGCTTACAGGGTTCGTCCTACGAGCAGTACTTC. Translating gives CASSLQGSSYEQYF.

The V and J genes are TRBV6-5 and TRBJ1-4; maybe TRBD1 (5 bases). V lost 0 bases to trimming and J lost 5 bases, with 10 bases between them. CDR1 MNHEY and CDR2 SVGAGI come from the germline V gene. The CDR3 totals 15 residues. DNA for the CDR3: TGTGCCAGCAGTTACTCGGGACGGGGAAATGAAAAACTGTTTTTT. It codes for CASSYSGRGNEKLFF.

V gene TRBV7-2 combines with J gene TRBJ1-1; TRBD1 agrees at 7 bases. Germline CDR1 and CDR2: SGHTA and FQGNSA. J gave up 3 bases and V 0 bases, and 1 base lay outside the gene matches. This CDR3 contains 14 residues. The CDR3 protein is CASSLAGQHTEAFF. CDR3 coding DNA: TGTGCCAGCAGCTTAGCGGGACAGCACACTGAAGCTTTCTTT.

The chain carries TRBV30 and TRBJ1-2, with D uncertain. Trimming stripped 0 bases from V and 3 bases from J, with 8 bases between. Germline CDR1 GTSNPN, CDR2 SVGIG (reference sequence). The CDR3 has 13 residues. CDR3 nucleotide sequence: TGTGCCTGGAGTGTACGAGCGGACTATGGCTACACCTTC. It specifies CAWSVRADYGYTF.

The chain uses TRBV29-1 and TRBJ1-2; 11 bases are a match to TRBD1. This CDR3 has 17 amino acids. V shed 5 bases and J 4 bases; nucleotides not matched to a gene: 15. Looked up from germline, CDR1 is SQVTM and CDR2 is ANQGSEA. Written as DNA, the CDR3 is TGCAGCGTTCGACCGGGACAGGGGGAATTGTTGGGCTATGGCTACACCTTC. Encoded protein: CSVRPGQGELLGYGYTF.

The chain combines TRBV4-3 with TRBJ2-7; D is unresolved. With 0 bases removed from V and 6 bases from J, the gap between germline ends came to 9 bases. In germline, CDR1 is LGHNA, CDR2 YSLEER. The CDR3 length is 13 residues. This chain's CDR3 is CASSQDSSLEQYF. CDR3 coding DNA: TGCGCCAGCAGCCAAGACTCCTCCCTCGAGCAGTACTTC.

The chain recombines TRBV18 with TRBJ1-5; TRBD1 aligns across 9 bases. Germline V gene lookup returns CDR1 KGHSH and CDR2 LQKENI. The CDR3 covers 15 residues. Trimming cost V 4 bases and J 6 bases; bases outside gene matches: 7. CDR3 loop: CASSLPGTGIQPQHF. Here the CDR3 DNA reads TGTGCCAGCTCACTCCCCGGGACAGGGATTCAGCCCCAGCATTTT.

The rearrangement uses TRBV7-2 and TRBJ1-3, with no clear D. The CDR3 has 16 amino acids. Trimming removed 1 base at V and 0 bases at J, with 10 bases between. Germline values: CDR1 SGHTA, CDR2 FQGNSA. The CDR3 region has the DNA TGTGCCAGCAGCTTAGGGCAGTCTAACTCTGGAAACACCATATATTTT. Its protein is CASSLGQSNSGNTIYF.

CDR3 region: CASSHGEKLFF. The CDR3 nucleotides are TGTGCCAGCAGCCACGGAGAAAAACTGTTTTTT. V usage is TRBV5-5 and J usage is TRBJ1-4; D call uncertain. Germline lookup yields CDR1 SGHKS and CDR2 YYEKEE (reference sequence). The V gene lost 4 bases and the J gene lost 8 bases, with 6 bases spanning the gap. The CDR3 sequence is 11 residues long.

Turning to this clone: Relative to the germline gene, one junction end is altered; a read error may explain this. The rearrangement joins TRBV29-1 to TRBJ2-3; D gene uncertain. Germline V CDR1 and CDR2: SQVTM, ANQGSEA. The CDR3 runs 11 residues. Here the CDR3 reads CSVDRADTRYF. CDR3 in DNA: TGCAGCGTTGACCGGGCAGATACGCGGTATTTT.

The V call is TRBV30, the J call TRBJ1-1; tentatively, D is TRBD1 (6 bases). CDR1 GTSNPN and CDR2 SVGIG come from the germline V gene (reference sequence). The CDR3 runs to 14 residues. V was clipped by 5 bases and J by 4 bases, with 17 bases between them. The CDR3 DNA is TGTGCCTGGGCAACAGGGTACCGAGGCACTGAAGCTTTCTTT. This gives the protein CAWATGYRGTEAFF.

V and J are TRBV6-5 and TRBJ2-1; 7 bases align to TRBD1. Germline trimming cut 4 bases from V and 9 bases from J; bases unmatched to any gene: 6. The V gene's germline CDR1 is MNHEY and CDR2 SVGAGI. CDR3 size: 13 residues. The CDR3 bases are TGTGCCAGCAGTTTCGTGACAGGGACTGAGCAGTTCTTC. As protein: CASSFVTGTEQFF.

The chain carries TRBV6-1 and TRBJ2-7; D remains ambiguous. The CDR3 runs to 15 residues. Trimming left V 3 bases short and J 3 bases short, with 15 bases between. The germline V gene has CDR1 MNHNS and CDR2 SASEGT. CDR3 coding DNA: TGTGCCAGCAGTGAGACACCCCTAGGGAACTACGAGCAGTACTTC. This sequence encodes CASSETPLGNYEQYF.

The rearrangement links TRBV7-8 to TRBJ2-1; D is uncertain. Germline lookup yields CDR1 SGHVS and CDR2 FQNEAQ. With 5 bases removed from V and 2 bases from J, the gap between germline ends came to 10 bases. The CDR3 is 14 residues long. The CDR3: CASSTNPAYNEQFF. DNA of the CDR3: TGTGCCAGCAGCACCAATCCCGCCTACAATGAGCAGTTCTTC.

This clone was seen once. J is TRBJ1-5 and V is TRBV18; D possibly corresponds to TRBD1 (6 bases). Germline values: CDR1 KGHSH, CDR2 LQKENI. The V end was cut by 3 bases, the J end by 4 bases, with 10 bases between. CDR3 length: 14 residues. This CDR3 reads CASSPGTRNQPQHF. CDR3 coding DNA: TGTGCCAGCTCACCTGGGACAAGGAATCAGCCCCAGCATTTT. The variable domain in full, completed from reference TRBV18 and TRBJ1-5, reads NAGVMQNPRHLVRRRGQEARLRCSPMKGHSHVYWYRQLPEEGLKFMVYLQKENIIDESGMPKERFSAEFPKEGPSILRIQQVVRGDSAAYFCASSPGTRNQPQHFGDGTRLSIL.

The chain joins TRBV9 to TRBJ2-7, with 9 nucleotides matching TRBD2. The germline gives CDR1 SGDLS, CDR2 YYNGEE. The CDR3 is 15 amino acids. Losses at the gene ends were 4 bases for V and 2 bases for J; bases not matched to a gene: 7. The CDR3 is CASSPSSGTTYEQYF. CDR3 bases: TGTGCCAGCAGCCCATCTAGCGGGACTACCTACGAGCAGTACTTC.

Turning to this clone: This likely traces to a read error, being one base from a far larger clone. This sequence joins TRBV30 and TRBJ1-2, with TRBD1 matching 8 bases. CDR1 is GTSNPN, CDR2 SVGIG, per germline (reference sequence). The CDR3 runs to 14 residues. The chain's CDR3 is CARSVRQGFRGYTF. CDR3 bases: TGTGCCCGGAGTGTAAGACAGGGGTTTAGGGGCTACACCTTC. The variable domain in full, with the rest retrieved from reference TRBV30 and TRBJ1-2, is SQTIHQWPATLVQPVGSPLSLECTVEGTSNPNLYWYRQAAGRGLQLLFYSVGIGQISSEVPQNLSASRPQDRQFILSSKKLLLSDSGFYLCARSVRQGFRGYTFGSGTRLTVV.

The V call is TRBV6-4, the J call TRBJ2-7, with D perhaps TRBD1 or TRBD2 (5 bases each). The CDR3 has 12 residues. V shed 3 bases and J shed 7 bases, with 10 bases lying between them. Germline assignment: CDR1 MRHNA and CDR2 SNTAGT. CDR3 sequence (DNA): TGTGCCAGCAGTGAAGGCAGGGAGGAGCAGTACTTC. Amino acids: CASSEGREEQYF.

This clone was counted between two and nine times. The V call is TRBV5-1, the J call TRBJ2-7, with D hard to call. Germline CDR1 and CDR2: SGHRS and YFSETQ. Trimming removed 6 bases at V and 0 bases at J, with 13 bases between. The CDR3 has 14 amino acids. As DNA, the CDR3 is TGCGCCAGCACCCTCACACCAGACTCCTACGAGCAGTACTTC. The encoded protein is CASTLTPDSYEQYF.

This clone has ten or more counts. CDR3 residues: CAISEPNRGLNTEAFF. The CDR3 DNA sequence: TGTGCCATCAGTGAACCAAACAGGGGCCTCAACACTGAAGCTTTCTTT. The chain links TRBV10-3 to TRBJ1-1, with 7 bases that match TRBD1. This CDR3 region has 16 residues. Germline values: CDR1 ENHRY, CDR2 SYGVKD. Unmatched junction bases numbered 9, after V lost 3 bases and J lost 2 bases.

The CDR3 here is CASTVKGHQNTEAFF. In DNA, the CDR3 is TGTGCCAGCACCGTAAAGGGGCACCAGAACACTGAAGCTTTCTTT. The V and J genes are TRBV6-5 and TRBJ1-1; TRBD1 might be the D (5 bases). This CDR3 comprises 15 residues. CDR1 is MNHEY and CDR2 is SVGAGI in the germline V gene. Trimming removed 7 bases from V and 1 base from J, with 16 bases in between.

The chain links TRBV6-1 to TRBJ1-1, with D unclear. The V gene lost 8 bases and the J gene lost 1 base, with 11 bases spanning the gap. CDR3 size: 13 residues. Per the germline V gene, CDR1 is MNHNS and CDR2 is SASEGT. The CDR3 loop is CASPMRENTEAFF. The CDR3 DNA reads TGTGCCAGCCCCATGAGGGAGAACACTGAAGCTTTCTTT.

This clone appeared a single time. This rearrangement joins TRBV29-1 to TRBJ1-2; the match to TRBD1 covers 7 bases. CDR1 and CDR2 (germline): SQVTM, ANQGSEA. The CDR3 sequence is 13 residues long. V shed 6 bases and J 4 bases; nucleotides not matched to a gene: 8. For the CDR3, the DNA is TGCAGCGTGACAGGGCCCAGGGGCTATGGCTACACCTTC. It codes for CSVTGPRGYGYTF.

The gene calls are TRBV9 and TRBJ2-1, with D perhaps TRBD2 (5 bases). This CDR3 comprises 15 residues. Per germline, CDR1 SGDLS and CDR2 YYNGEE. V lost 1 base to trimming and J lost 2 bases, with 10 bases between them. The CDR3 is CASSVTLAAYNEQFF. CDR3 bases: TGTGCCAGCAGCGTAACGCTAGCTGCCTACAATGAGCAGTTCTTC.

The chain employs TRBV28 and TRBJ1-2; 8 positions agree with TRBD1. The CDR3 sequence is 12 residues long. CDR1 is MDHEN, CDR2 SYDVKM, per germline. The V and J ends lost 6 bases and 6 bases, in that order; junction bases with no gene match: 3. The CDR3: CASREQGDGYTF. Written as DNA, the CDR3 is TGTGCCAGCAGGGAACAGGGGGATGGCTACACCTTC.

The rearrangement joins TRBV5-8 to TRBJ1-2; D might be TRBD1 (5 bases). Trimming pared 0 bases from V and 4 bases from J, leaving 13 bases between. Germline V gene data show CDR1 as SGHTS and CDR2 as YDEGEE. The CDR3 runs 15 residues. CDR3: CASSLAQGLGYGYTF. The CDR3 DNA follows: TGTGCCAGCAGCTTGGCCCAGGGATTAGGCTATGGCTACACCTTC.